Listed below are T cell receptor beta chains from one sample, sequenced in a study of blood T cell repertoires in COVID-19. TCRdb keeps only in-frame clones here, not all; method: immunoSEQ multiplex PCR. The sample comprises about 160,000 clones, approximately 90% of which are singletons, and more than 2% rests with the top ten. Sequencing was performed on peripheral blood. Receptors were obtained from a man younger than 35 with acute or convalescent COVID-19. Both conserved end residues are part of each CDR3. A D gene is named only where the DNA matches it firmly. For some rows the clone size is stated as once, few or many, or as a class when expanded; others skip it.

cdr3_nt: TGTGCCAGTATGACAGGAGGCTATGGCTACACCTTC
cdr3_aa: CASMTGGYGYTF
clone_size: once
v_call: TRBV19
d_call: NA
j_call: TRBJ1-2

cdr3_nt: TGTGCCAGCCGGGACAGGGGGCGGTCTAATGAAAAACTGTTTTTT
cdr3_aa: CASRDRGRSNEKLFF
clone_size: NA
v_call: TRBV19
d_call: TRBD1
j_call: TRBJ1-4

cdr3_nt: TGTGCCTGGAGTGAGAGGGATGATCAGCCCCAGCATTTT
cdr3_aa: CAWSERDDQPQHF
clone_size: NA
v_call: TRBV30
d_call: NA
j_call: TRBJ1-5

cdr3_nt: TGTGCCAGTAGTATAGCCAGCGGAGATTACGAGCAGTACTTC
cdr3_aa: CASSIASGDYEQYF
clone_size: NA
v_call: TRBV19
d_call: NA
j_call: TRBJ2-7

cdr3_nt: TGTGCCAGCAGTTACAACGGAGACAGCTACTATGGCGGCTACACCTTC
cdr3_aa: CASSYNGDSYYGGYTF
clone_size: NA
v_call: TRBV6-5
d_call: NA
j_call: TRBJ1-2

cdr3_nt: TGTGCCAGTAGTATAGCCCAGGGCGCCAGCTATGGCTACACCTTC
cdr3_aa: CASSIAQGASYGYTF
clone_size: NA
v_call: TRBV19
d_call: NA
j_call: TRBJ1-2

cdr3_nt: TGTGCCAGCAGTCCGGGACAGGGAGCCGGAAACACCATATATTTT
cdr3_aa: CASSPGQGAGNTIYF
clone_size: NA
v_call: TRBV6-6
d_call: TRBD1
j_call: TRBJ1-3

cdr3_nt: TGTGCCAGCAGTTTTGGGGGGAGTAGCAGAAGCACAGATACGCAGTATTTT
cdr3_aa: CASSFGGSSRSTDTQYF
clone_size: once
v_call: TRBV28
d_call: NA
j_call: TRBJ2-3

cdr3_nt: TGTGCCTGGGAACCAGGGGCTACCTATAATTCACCCCTCCACTTT
cdr3_aa: CAWEPGATYNSPLHF
clone_size: NA
v_call: TRBV30
d_call: NA
j_call: TRBJ1-6

cdr3_nt: TGTGCCAGCACCAGTACCGGGACAGGGCTCATGAACACTGAAGCTTTCTTT
cdr3_aa: CASTSTGTGLMNTEAFF
clone_size: NA
v_call: TRBV7-9
d_call: TRBD1
j_call: TRBJ1-1

cdr3_nt: TGTGCCAGCAGTACCAGACTAGCGGGCAAGTTCTTC
cdr3_aa: CASSTRLAGKFF
clone_size: once
v_call: TRBV12-3/TRBV12-4
d_call: TRBD2
j_call: TRBJ2-1

cdr3_nt: TGTGCCAGCAGCCAAGCAGGCAATGAGCAGTTCTTC
cdr3_aa: CASSQAGNEQFF
clone_size: NA
v_call: TRBV4-2
d_call: NA
j_call: TRBJ2-1

cdr3_nt: TGTGCCAGTAGTACCGCGACAGGCCTGGGGTACGAGCAGTACTTC
cdr3_aa: CASSTATGLGYEQYF
clone_size: NA
v_call: TRBV19
d_call: NA
j_call: TRBJ2-7

cdr3_nt: TGTGCCAGCAATCCACGGGGGGGCACTGAAGCTTTCTTT
cdr3_aa: CASNPRGGTEAFF
clone_size: NA
v_call: TRBV25-1
d_call: NA
j_call: TRBJ1-1

cdr3_nt: TGTGCCAGCAGCGACCCAAACTCCAGGGAAGCCGGGGAGCTGTTTTTT
cdr3_aa: CASSDPNSREAGELFF
clone_size: NA
v_call: TRBV7-9
d_call: NA
j_call: TRBJ2-2

cdr3_nt: TGCGCCAGCAGTGCCGGGCCAGACTATTACGAGCAGTACTTC
cdr3_aa: CASSAGPDYYEQYF
clone_size: NA
v_call: TRBV10-1
d_call: NA
j_call: TRBJ2-7

cdr3_nt: TGTGCCAGCAGTTACCTACCTCAGGGGGCAGGGAATGAGCAGTTCTTC
cdr3_aa: CASSYLPQGAGNEQFF
clone_size: NA
v_call: TRBV27
d_call: TRBD1
j_call: TRBJ2-1

cdr3_nt: TGTGCCAGCAGCCTAGACAGGTTAGAGACCCAGTACTTC
cdr3_aa: CASSLDRLETQYF
clone_size: NA
v_call: TRBV27
d_call: NA
j_call: TRBJ2-5

cdr3_nt: TGTGCCAGCAGCGTAGGGGGCGGGGTCAGGGCGAGCACTGAAGCTTTCTTT
cdr3_aa: CASSVGGGVRASTEAFF
clone_size: once
v_call: TRBV9
d_call: NA
j_call: TRBJ1-1

cdr3_nt: TGTGCCAGCAGCTTGGAGGGACTAGTCCGAGATACGCAGTATTTT
cdr3_aa: CASSLEGLVRDTQYF
clone_size: NA
v_call: TRBV5-4
d_call: TRBD2
j_call: TRBJ2-3

cdr3_nt: TGTGCCAGTAGTATTCCGACAGGGAGAAACTATGGCTACACCTTC
cdr3_aa: CASSIPTGRNYGYTF
clone_size: few
v_call: TRBV19
d_call: TRBD1
j_call: TRBJ1-2

cdr3_nt: TGTGCCAGCAGTAAACGGGGACAGGGGAGCGGTGGCTACACCTTC
cdr3_aa: CASSKRGQGSGGYTF
clone_size: NA
v_call: TRBV6-6
d_call: TRBD1
j_call: TRBJ1-2

cdr3_nt: TGTGCCAGCAGCAAAAACGATGACAGGGGGCATGGGGCCAACGTCCTGACTTTC
cdr3_aa: CASSKNDDRGHGANVLTF
clone_size: once
v_call: TRBV21-1
d_call: NA
j_call: TRBJ2-6

cdr3_nt: TGTGCCAGCAGCCCAAGCGGGGGGAGCGAGCAGTACTTC
cdr3_aa: CASSPSGGSEQYF
clone_size: NA
v_call: TRBV5-4
d_call: TRBD2
j_call: TRBJ2-7

cdr3_nt: TGTGCCAGCAGACCCCCCCCCAGGGCTGGAAACACCATATATTTT
cdr3_aa: CASRPPPRAGNTIYF
clone_size: NA
v_call: TRBV7-9
d_call: NA
j_call: TRBJ1-3

cdr3_nt: TGCAGCGTTGGAAAGGACAGGGGCTATGGCTACACCTTC
cdr3_aa: CSVGKDRGYGYTF
clone_size: NA
v_call: TRBV29-1
d_call: TRBD1
j_call: TRBJ1-2

cdr3_nt: TGTGCCAGTAGTATGGTTCAGGGAGGCGGCCTAAACTATGGCTACACCTTC
cdr3_aa: CASSMVQGGGLNYGYTF
clone_size: NA
v_call: TRBV19
d_call: NA
j_call: TRBJ1-2

cdr3_nt: TGTGCCAGCAGCTTAACAGGGGGATGGACTGAAGCTTTCTTT
cdr3_aa: CASSLTGGWTEAFF
clone_size: NA
v_call: TRBV7-9
d_call: TRBD1
j_call: TRBJ1-1

cdr3_nt: TGTGCCAGCAGTTTACACCTAGCGGGGGGGCGGCACAATGAGCAGTTCTTC
cdr3_aa: CASSLHLAGGRHNEQFF
clone_size: few
v_call: TRBV27
d_call: TRBD2
j_call: TRBJ2-1

cdr3_nt: TGTGCCAGTAGATGGGAGGGAAGGACTGAAGCTTTCTTT
cdr3_aa: CASRWEGRTEAFF
clone_size: NA
v_call: TRBV19
d_call: NA
j_call: TRBJ1-1

cdr3_nt: TGCGCCAGCAGCTTGTCCCCTACAGGGCCCACTAGCACAGATACGCAGTATTTT
cdr3_aa: CASSLSPTGPTSTDTQYF
clone_size: NA
v_call: TRBV5-1
d_call: NA
j_call: TRBJ2-3

cdr3_nt: TGTGCCAGCAGCCAACGACAGGGCGGAGATGGCTACACCTTC
cdr3_aa: CASSQRQGGDGYTF
clone_size: NA
v_call: TRBV3-1/TRBV3-2
d_call: TRBD1
j_call: TRBJ1-2

cdr3_nt: TGTGCCAGCAGCACAACAACAGGGGTTCCCTCCTACGAGCAGTACTTC
cdr3_aa: CASSTTTGVPSYEQYF
clone_size: NA
v_call: TRBV5-6
d_call: TRBD1
j_call: TRBJ2-7

cdr3_nt: TGTGCCAGCAGCTCCCACTTTAGCGGGAGGGCCCCAGATACGCAGTATTTT
cdr3_aa: CASSSHFSGRAPDTQYF
clone_size: NA
v_call: TRBV11-3
d_call: TRBD2
j_call: TRBJ2-3

cdr3_nt: TGTGCCAGCAGTGCCAGAGGAGGGAACGACGAGCAGTACTTC
cdr3_aa: CASSARGGNDEQYF
clone_size: few
v_call: TRBV6-4
d_call: NA
j_call: TRBJ2-7

cdr3_nt: TGTGCCAGCAGCCGGTCTGGACTAGCGGTAGATGAGCAGTTCTTC
cdr3_aa: CASSRSGLAVDEQFF
clone_size: NA
v_call: TRBV11-3
d_call: TRBD2
j_call: TRBJ2-1

cdr3_nt: TGTGCCAGTAGCCTGGCGACTGTCTATGGCTACACCTTC
cdr3_aa: CASSLATVYGYTF
clone_size: NA
v_call: TRBV19
d_call: NA
j_call: TRBJ1-2

cdr3_nt: TGTGCCAGCACCCCGGCGGGGGGCTGGGACTATGGCTACACCTTC
cdr3_aa: CASTPAGGWDYGYTF
clone_size: NA
v_call: TRBV27
d_call: NA
j_call: TRBJ1-2

cdr3_nt: TGTGCCAGTAGTCCTGCCGGTCGGGAGACTGAAGCTTTCTTT
cdr3_aa: CASSPAGRETEAFF
clone_size: once
v_call: TRBV19
d_call: NA
j_call: TRBJ1-1

cdr3_nt: TGTGCCACCAGCAGAGAGGGGGCTGGTGGTCAGCCCCAGCATTTT
cdr3_aa: CATSREGAGGQPQHF
clone_size: NA
v_call: TRBV15
d_call: NA
j_call: TRBJ1-5

cdr3_nt: TGCGCCAGCAGCCAAGCAGAGTTTCCAGGGTCAGTCGGGGCCAACGTCCTGACTTTC
cdr3_aa: CASSQAEFPGSVGANVLTF
clone_size: NA
v_call: TRBV4-1
d_call: NA
j_call: TRBJ2-6

cdr3_nt: TGTGCCAGCAGCTTAGGGCGGTTCACTGAAGCTTTCTTT
cdr3_aa: CASSLGRFTEAFF
clone_size: NA
v_call: TRBV7-7
d_call: NA
j_call: TRBJ1-1

cdr3_nt: TGCAGCGCGGCCGAACACGATACAACCTACGAGCAGTACTTC
cdr3_aa: CSAAEHDTTYEQYF
clone_size: NA
v_call: TRBV29-1
d_call: NA
j_call: TRBJ2-7

cdr3_nt: TGTGCCAGCAGTTTCGGGAGTTACAATGAGCAGTTCTTC
cdr3_aa: CASSFGSYNEQFF
clone_size: NA
v_call: TRBV27
d_call: NA
j_call: TRBJ2-1

cdr3_nt: TGTGCCAGCAGCTCCTCTGGGGCAGGGGGGAGTGGCTACACCTTC
cdr3_aa: CASSSSGAGGSGYTF
clone_size: NA
v_call: TRBV7-9
d_call: TRBD1
j_call: TRBJ1-2

cdr3_nt: TGTGCCAGCAGCTTAAGCAGGGGCTTAGATACGCAGTATTTT
cdr3_aa: CASSLSRGLDTQYF
clone_size: NA
v_call: TRBV11-2
d_call: NA
j_call: TRBJ2-3

cdr3_nt: TGTGCCTCCCGGTGGCAGGGAAGCCCTCTGGGGGGCTACACCTTC
cdr3_aa: CASRWQGSPLGGYTF
clone_size: NA
v_call: TRBV6-5
d_call: NA
j_call: TRBJ1-2

cdr3_nt: TGCGCCAGCAGCCACGTAGTGGGGGGTAATGGCTACACCTTC
cdr3_aa: CASSHVVGGNGYTF
clone_size: NA
v_call: TRBV4-1
d_call: NA
j_call: TRBJ1-2

cdr3_nt: TGCGCCAGCACACCGGACGGGACACGAATAATTTCACCCCTCCACTTT
cdr3_aa: CASTPDGTRIISPLHF
clone_size: NA
v_call: TRBV5-1
d_call: NA
j_call: TRBJ1-6

cdr3_nt: TGTGCCAGCAGTTTATCGGTGGGGACAGGGGCCCTAAGCTCACCCCTCCACTTT
cdr3_aa: CASSLSVGTGALSSPLHF
clone_size: NA
v_call: TRBV27
d_call: TRBD1
j_call: TRBJ1-6

cdr3_nt: TGCAGTGCTAGTTCACTCTCCGAGGCCTACAATGAGCAGTTCTTC
cdr3_aa: CSASSLSEAYNEQFF
clone_size: NA
v_call: TRBV20-1
d_call: NA
j_call: TRBJ2-1

cdr3_nt: TGTGCCAGCGGACAGGGCGGAGATCAGCCCCAGCATTTT
cdr3_aa: CASGQGGDQPQHF
clone_size: NA
v_call: TRBV6-5
d_call: TRBD1
j_call: TRBJ1-5

cdr3_nt: TGTGCCAGCTCACTCCGGACAGGGAGCTCCTACGAGCAGTACTTC
cdr3_aa: CASSLRTGSSYEQYF
clone_size: NA
v_call: TRBV18
d_call: TRBD1
j_call: TRBJ2-7

cdr3_nt: TGCACCAGCAGCCCCGAGCTATCGACTCATGGAGGAACTGAAGCTTTCTTT
cdr3_aa: CTSSPELSTHGGTEAFF
clone_size: few
v_call: TRBV1
d_call: NA
j_call: TRBJ1-1

cdr3_nt: TGTGCCAGCTCACCAGAGAGTTTGAACACTGAAGCTTTCTTT
cdr3_aa: CASSPESLNTEAFF
clone_size: NA
v_call: TRBV18
d_call: NA
j_call: TRBJ1-1

cdr3_nt: TGTGCCAGCAGCGTTGACAGGGGGGGAGGCGAGCAGTACTTC
cdr3_aa: CASSVDRGGGEQYF
clone_size: NA
v_call: TRBV9
d_call: TRBD1
j_call: TRBJ2-7

cdr3_nt: TGTGCCAGCAGCTCTGGGGGCCTGAGCTCTGGGGCCAACGTCCTGACTTTC
cdr3_aa: CASSSGGLSSGANVLTF
clone_size: once
v_call: TRBV27
d_call: NA
j_call: TRBJ2-6